The clone carrying this T cell receptor beta chain was counted once. This CDR3 is built from 15 residues. CDR1 is LGHDT, CDR2 YNNKEL, per germline (reference sequence). V shed 2 bases and J 4 bases; nucleotides not matched to a gene: 4. This specimen belongs to a study of control samples from healthy donors and cancer patients. Sequenced by immunoSEQ multiplex PCR; TCRdb stores in-frame clones only, minus some. The sample contains fewer than 200,000 clones, just under 95% of which appear only once. V is TRBV3-1 (or the pseudogene TRBV3-2) and J is TRBJ2-3, with 9 bases identical to TRBD2. This receptor was taken from a woman aged 60-75 years in good health. The sample consisted of blood. Here the CDR3 DNA reads TGTGCCAGCAGCCAATTCGCGGGGGGGCCAGATACGCAGTATTTT. Amino acid sequence: CASSQFAGGPDTQYF.